Listed below are T cell receptor beta chains from one sample, sequenced in a study of shared clonotypes between healthy human individuals. Generated by immunoSEQ multiplex PCR, the TCRdb table keeps only in-frame clones and is missing some. The top ten clones hold over 1.5% of a sample with about 700,000 clones, over 65% of them seen once. What was sequenced was memory CD4+ T cells sorted from blood. The receptor set was obtained from a woman aged 25-40 years in good health. Each CDR3 is given with its conserved first and last residue. A D gene is named only where the DNA matches it firmly. Only some rows state a clone size, as once, few, many or a class for expanded clones.

D,J,V,size,CDR3,DNA
.,TRBJ1-3,TRBV11-2,few,CASSPVGAGNTIYF,TGTGCCAGCAGCCCCGTTGGGGCTGGAAACACCATATATTTT
.,TRBJ2-2,TRBV7-9,few,CASSRLAGELFF,TGTGCCAGCAGTCGGCTAGCCGGGGAGCTGTTTTTT
.,TRBJ1-3,TRBV5-4,.,CASSLAGNSGNTIYF,TGTGCCAGCAGCTTGGCAGGGAACTCTGGAAACACCATATATTTT
TRBD1,TRBJ2-3,TRBV5-1,once,CASSLAFGQGGPDTQYF,TGCGCCAGCAGCTTGGCTTTCGGACAGGGGGGGCCAGATACGCAGTATTTT
.,TRBJ2-1,TRBV30,few,CAWRGGIHNEQFF,TGTGCCTGGAGAGGCGGGATCCACAATGAGCAGTTCTTC
.,TRBJ1-5,TRBV27,.,CASSPKRGPPANNSNQPQHF,TGTGCCAGCAGCCCAAAGCGGGGTCCTCCTGCAAATAATAGCAATCAGCCCCAGCATTTT
TRBD1,TRBJ1-1,TRBV6-4,.,CASSVRGRVHMNTEAFF,TGTGCCAGCAGCGTCAGGGGGCGGGTACACATGAACACTGAAGCTTTCTTT
.,TRBJ1-3,TRBV28,.,CASSFVSSDTIYF,TGTGCCAGCAGTTTTGTTTCGAGTGACACCATATATTTT
TRBD2,TRBJ2-7,TRBV7-2,.,CASSFGTIDEQYF,TGTGCCAGCAGCTTCGGGACTATCGACGAGCAGTACTTC
.,TRBJ2-7,TRBV7-2,.,CASSHERGYEQYF,TGTGCCAGCAGCCATGAGAGGGGCTACGAGCAGTACTTC
TRBD1,TRBJ2-7,TRBV5-1,.,CASSPGTRSGTGGRYEQYF,TGCGCCAGCAGCCCTGGCACCCGCAGCGGGACAGGGGGCAGGTACGAGCAGTACTTC
TRBD1,TRBJ2-3,TRBV28,.,CASSLPGTGADTQYF,TGTGCCAGCAGTTTACCCGGGACAGGGGCAGATACGCAGTATTTT
.,TRBJ1-2,TRBV19,few,CASSLERDYGYTF,TGTGCCAGTAGTCTCGAAAGGGACTATGGCTACACCTTC
TRBD1,TRBJ2-7,TRBV28,once,CASSPSRGLNEQYF,TGTGCCAGCAGTCCCAGCAGGGGGCTTAACGAGCAGTACTTC
TRBD2,TRBJ2-1,TRBV5-1,.,CASSTVTSGRSVSNEQFF,TGCGCCAGCAGCACCGTGACTAGCGGGAGGTCCGTTTCCAATGAGCAGTTCTTC
.,TRBJ1-5,TRBV28,.,CASYDSNQPQHF,TGTGCCAGCTATGACAGCAATCAGCCCCAGCATTTT
.,TRBJ2-7,TRBV18,few,CASSADGIISYEQYF,TGTGCCAGCTCAGCCGACGGAATCATCTCCTACGAGCAGTACTTC
.,TRBJ1-3,TRBV30,.,CAWALDTIYF,TGTGCCTGGGCGCTAGACACCATATATTTT
TRBD2,TRBJ2-1,TRBV5-1,.,CASSLVAGGTYNEQFF,TGCGCCAGCAGCTTGGTGGCGGGAGGAACCTACAATGAGCAGTTCTTC
.,TRBJ1-1,TRBV7-9,.,CASSLGGRTEAFF,TGTGCCAGCAGCTTGGGAGGGCGCACTGAAGCTTTCTTT
TRBD2,TRBJ2-2,TRBV11-3,.,CASRGTSGTGELFF,TGTGCCAGCAGAGGGACTAGCGGAACCGGGGAGCTGTTTTTT
TRBD1,TRBJ2-7,TRBV4-1,.,CASSQDRAGGKYEQYF,TGCGCCAGCAGCCAAGATAGGGCAGGGGGCAAATACGAGCAGTACTTC
TRBD1,TRBJ2-1,TRBV27,.,CASSSETGQGFGEQFF,TGTGCCAGCAGTTCGGAAACGGGACAGGGTTTTGGTGAGCAGTTCTTC
.,TRBJ2-1,TRBV30,.,CAWSKSQNEQFF,TGTGCCTGGAGCAAATCGCAGAATGAGCAGTTCTTC
.,TRBJ2-2,TRBV7-8,few,CASSPLGANTGELFF,TGTGCCAGCAGCCCTCTTGGAGCGAACACCGGGGAGCTGTTTTTT
TRBD1,TRBJ1-2,TRBV2,many,CASRPGTGIGGYTF,TGTGCCAGCCGTCCCGGGACAGGGATCGGCGGCTACACCTTC
TRBD2,TRBJ2-5,TRBV9,.,CASSVEGPWGERGLYQETQYF,TGTGCCAGCAGCGTAGAGGGTCCCTGGGGTGAGCGGGGCCTATACCAAGAGACCCAGTACTTC
.,TRBJ2-1,TRBV7-6,.,CASSLAPGSSYNEQFF,TGTGCCAGCAGCTTAGCGCCCGGTAGCTCCTACAATGAGCAGTTCTTC
TRBD1,TRBJ1-5,TRBV9,.,CASSVEGQGGQPQHF,TGTGCCAGCAGCGTAGAAGGACAGGGAGGACAGCCCCAGCATTTT
.,TRBJ2-6,TRBV7-2,.,CASSPRLTGANVLTF,TGTGCCAGCAGCCCACGTTTGACTGGGGCCAACGTCCTGACTTTC
.,TRBJ1-4,TRBV28,.,CASRGPNEKLFF,TGTGCCAGCAGAGGACCCAATGAAAAACTGTTTTTT
.,TRBJ2-7,TRBV11-2,.,CASSFNLEGGTYEQYF,TGTGCCAGCAGCTTCAATCTGGAGGGGGGCACCTACGAGCAGTACTTC
.,TRBJ1-4,TRBV19,.,CASRTEGSTNEKLFF,TGTGCCAGTAGGACGGAGGGGTCAACTAATGAAAAACTGTTTTTT